Presented here are 18 T cell receptor beta chains from one specimen sequenced in a study of T-cell reconstitution after alpha-beta-depleted transplantation in children. For TCRbeta, the library was prepared with unique molecular identifiers. One entry per CDR3 protein, called by TCRdb with MiXCR from the PCR reads. The repertoire holds approximately 97,000 distinct CDR3 sequences, under 7% seen once, with about 6% in the top ten. The material sequenced was PBMCs, mostly from graft donor cells, taken 60 days after TCRalphabeta/CD19-depleted stem cell transplant. These receptors all come from a female patient aged 2-9 years who had a stem cell transplant for Fanconi anemia, so the T cells may come from the graft donor.

The V call is TRBV12-3 or TRBV12-4, the J call TRBJ1-2, with D uncertain. The V end was cut by 2 bases, the J end by 7 bases, with 17 bases between. The CDR3 sequence is 15 residues long. CDR3 in DNA: TGTGCCAGCAGTTTAATAGCCCCTCCTGAAGGTGGCTACACCTTC. Its translation: CASSLIAPPEGGYTF.

This chain joins TRBV3-1 and TRBJ2-1; D unclear. CDR3 size: 18 residues. Trimming removed 0 bases at V and 9 bases at J, with 24 bases between. Germline CDR1 LGHDT, CDR2 YNNKEL (reference sequence). The CDR3 DNA follows: TGTGCCAGCAGCCAAGATAAAGGGAAACCCCGGTATATGGGTGAGCAGTTCTTC. Amino acids: CASSQDKGKPRYMGEQFF.

This clonotype appeared many times. This chain connects TRBV20-1 to TRBJ2-5, with 10 positions matching TRBD2. This CDR3 comprises 12 residues. Germline V gene data show CDR1 as DFQATT and CDR2 as SNEGSKA (reference sequence). Trimming removed 3 bases from V and 5 bases from J; junction bases left unmatched: 0. CDR3 sequence (DNA): TGCAGTGCTAGGACTAGCGGGGAGACCCAGTACTTC. It translates to CSARTSGETQYF.

This clonotype occurred many times. V usage is TRBV5-1 and J usage is TRBJ2-3, with D possibly TRBD2 on 5 matching bases. CDR1 is SGHRS, CDR2 YFSETQ, per germline. V lost 0 bases, J lost 5 bases, and 16 bases lay in between. The CDR3 has 16 amino acids. Written as DNA, the CDR3 is TGCGCCAGCAGCTTGGCCGCTGGGTTTCGGGGAGATACGCAGTATTTT. Encoded protein: CASSLAAGFRGDTQYF. Combining the CDR3 with reference TRBV5-1 and TRBJ2-3 gives the whole variable domain KAGVTQTPRYLIKTRGQQVTLSCSPISGHRSVSWYQQTPGQGLQFLFEYFSETQRNKGNFPGRFSGRQFSNSRSEMNVSTLELGDSALYLCASSLAAGFRGDTQYFGPGTRLTVL.

The sample holds many counts of this clonotype. This chain uses TRBV28 with TRBJ1-2; D might be TRBD1 (6 bases). CDR3 size: 12 residues. V was shortened by 6 bases and J by 5 bases, with 10 bases between the two germline ends. Germline V gives CDR1 MDHEN, CDR2 SYDVKM. CDR3 sequence: CASRQGFYGYTF. The CDR3 nucleotides are TGTGCCAGCAGACAGGGTTTTTATGGCTACACCTTC.

This sequence joins TRBV7-9 and TRBJ2-3; 8 positions agree with TRBD2. Germline CDR1 SEHNR, CDR2 FQNEAQ (reference sequence). The CDR3 consists of 15 residues. The ends lost 4 bases at V and 3 bases at J; junction bases unmatched: 6. The CDR3 spells CASSSLAGLTDTQYF. CDR3 DNA: TGTGCCAGCAGCTCATTAGCGGGACTTACAGATACGCAGTATTTT.

This clonotype was observed at least ten times. The genes are TRBV6-5 and TRBJ2-2; 15 positions match TRBD2. The CDR3 has 18 residues. V lost 2 bases, J lost 5 bases, and 6 bases stayed unmatched. From germline, CDR1 is MNHEY and CDR2 SVGAGI. The CDR3 sequence: CASSYRGLAGGGTGELFF. CDR3 coding DNA: TGTGCCAGCAGTTACAGGGGACTAGCGGGAGGTGGGACCGGGGAGCTGTTTTTT.

The chain is built from TRBV5-1 and TRBJ2-1, with D maybe TRBD1 (5 bases). Germline lookup yields CDR1 SGHRS and CDR2 YFSETQ. The CDR3 totals 13 residues. The V end was cut by 2 bases, the J end by 6 bases, with 9 bases between. The chain's CDR3 is CASSFGQVNEQFF. CDR3 sequence (DNA): TGCGCCAGCAGCTTCGGACAAGTCAATGAGCAGTTCTTC.

The chain employs TRBV28 and TRBJ2-7, with unresolved D. Trimming removed 3 bases from V and 3 bases from J, with 12 bases in between. The CDR3 length is 14 residues. Germline V gene lookup returns CDR1 MDHEN and CDR2 SYDVKM. In DNA form, the CDR3 reads TGTGCCAGCAGTTTTTGTCTGGCCAACTACGAGCAGTACTTC. Protein product: CASSFCLANYEQYF.

The chain has TRBV4-2 and TRBJ2-5; tentatively, D is TRBD1 or TRBD2 (5 bases each). The CDR3 extends over 14 amino acids. Germline lookup yields CDR1 LGHNA and CDR2 YNFKEQ. V was pared by 1 base and J by 4 bases, with 10 bases between. The CDR3 spells CASSQVGVPETQYF. CDR3 bases: TGTGCCAGCAGCCAAGTGGGGGTCCCAGAGACCCAGTACTTC.

This clonotype has ten or more counts. The rearrangement uses TRBV12-3 or TRBV12-4 and TRBJ2-5; D is undetermined. The CDR3 has 13 residues. The V end lost 6 bases, the J end lost 5 bases, and 13 bases lay between the germline ends. CDR3 residues: CASSRGKLETQYF. The CDR3 bases are TGTGCCAGCAGCCGTGGAAAACTGGAGACCCAGTACTTC.

This clonotype was seen a handful of times. The chain couples TRBV12-3 or TRBV12-4 to TRBJ1-5; maybe TRBD1 (5 bases). This CDR3 has 14 amino acids. Trimming left V 1 base short and J 4 bases short, with 8 bases between. The CDR3 reads CASSLGAGNQPQHF. CDR3 nucleotide sequence: TGTGCCAGCAGTTTAGGGGCAGGGAATCAGCCCCAGCATTTT.

J is TRBJ1-5 and V is TRBV20-1, with D possibly being TRBD1 (5 bases). The CDR3 loop spans 17 amino acids. V was trimmed by 0 bases and J by 0 bases, leaving 15 bases between them. Germline V lookup: CDR1 DFQATT, CDR2 SNEGSKA (reference sequence). CDR3 in DNA: TGCAGTGCTAGAGAGCTCCCCGGGGGATATAGCAATCAGCCCCAGCATTTT. Translated, it gives CSARELPGGYSNQPQHF.

This chain connects TRBV29-1 to TRBJ2-5, with a weak D call TRBD1 (6 bases). This CDR3 has 12 amino acids. The germline V gene encodes CDR1 SQVTM and CDR2 ANQGSEA. V was clipped by 7 bases and J by 3 bases, with 12 bases between them. The CDR3 DNA is TGCAGCGCCAGACAGGTTAAAGAGACCCAGTACTTC. This gives the protein CSARQVKETQYF.

The chain employs TRBV6-2 or TRBV6-3 and TRBJ2-7; possibly TRBD2 for D (5 bases). This CDR3 comprises 14 residues. The germline CDR1 and CDR2 sequences are MNHEY and SVGEGT. Trimming stripped 2 bases from V and 4 bases from J, with 12 bases between. Here the CDR3 DNA reads TGTGCCAGCAGTTACGAGGGCTTGCCTTACGAGCAGTACTTC. It is translated as CASSYEGLPYEQYF.

This clonotype was counted many times. The rearrangement links TRBV5-1 to TRBJ2-1; D is unclear. Germline CDR1 is SGHRS and CDR2 is YFSETQ. The CDR3 is 17 residues long. V lost 0 bases to trimming and J lost 0 bases, with 13 bases between them. CDR3 region: CASSLDGRILSYNEQFF. CDR3 DNA: TGCGCCAGCAGCTTGGATGGGCGCATACTCTCCTACAATGAGCAGTTCTTC.

CDR3 protein: CASSNIGGGTGELFF. DNA for the CDR3: TGTGCCAGCAGCAACATAGGAGGGGGCACCGGGGAGCTGTTTTTT. The rearrangement links TRBV7-9 to TRBJ2-2, with D perhaps TRBD1 or TRBD2 (6 bases each). V was pared by 5 bases and J by 4 bases, with 14 bases between. CDR1 and CDR2 from the germline V gene are SEHNR and FQNEAQ (reference sequence). The CDR3 contains 15 residues.

This clonotype was counted at least ten times. CDR3 in DNA: TGTGCCAGCAGTGAGGACATCCCTAGGGCACAGGGTTACACAGATACGCAGTATTTT. Its translation: CASSEDIPRAQGYTDTQYF. The chain uses TRBV2 and TRBJ2-3; D perhaps matches TRBD1 (6 bases). The CDR3 is 19 amino acids. Germline CDR1 is SNHLY and CDR2 is FYNNEI. The germline V and J ends were trimmed by 3 bases and 2 bases, with 24 bases remaining between them.